The entry below describes one T cell receptor beta chain. Its antigen is unidentified. This sample was included in a study of T cell responses to AZD1222 COVID-19 vaccine. Whole-study findings and limits: Possibly, clonal diversity was underestimated; donors were largely white British and included more females. Unmutated variant regions are reportedly targeted by nearly half of spike-specific TCRs. Repertoire samples came only from after the peak T cell response.

Germline assignment: CDR1 KGHDR and CDR2 SFDVKD. The CDR3 has 15 amino acids. With 2 bases clipped from V and 5 bases from J, the junction kept 5 bases outside the gene matches. Measured with immunoSEQ multiplex PCR; TCRdb has only the in-frame clones, and not every one. The data contain some 86,000 clones, about 91% of them seen just once; the ten biggest clones take up roughly 5.4%. The source was peripheral blood, collected on day 0 of AZD1222 vaccination. This rearrangement joins TRBV24-1 to TRBJ2-7; 10 bases are a match to TRBD2. This receptor was obtained from an adult in good health. The CDR3 DNA follows: TGTGCCACCAGTGATTCCACTAGCGGGGAACACGAGCAGTACTTC. Its protein is CATSDSTSGEHEQYF.